A single sample gave rise to the 29 T cell receptor beta chains below, sequenced in a study of PD-L1 blockade in urothelial cancer. The method was immunoSEQ multiplex PCR; TCRdb's version includes in-frame clones alone and lacks a portion of them. The sample records approximately 28,000 clones, 84% being singletons. Time point described: peripheral blood 6 weeks after treatment start. Source: PBMCs, taken around atezolizumab (anti-PD-L1) treatment. The receptors here all came from a man in his sixties or seventies with urothelial cancer.

The chain has TRBV27 and TRBJ1-2, with a tentative D call TRBD1 (5 bases). Germline loops: CDR1 MNHEY, CDR2 SMNVEV (reference sequence). Trimming took off 0 bases at V and 8 bases at J, with 16 bases between the two ends. The CDR3 runs 15 residues. CDR3 sequence: CASSLSALGGTGYTF. CDR3 DNA: TGTGCCAGCAGTTTATCGGCTCTCGGGGGAACGGGCTACACCTTC.

The V call is TRBV29-1, the J call TRBJ1-3, with a possible D match to TRBD1 (6 bases). Trimming took 6 bases from V and 7 from J, leaving 10 bases between them. The CDR3 sequence is 11 residues long. Per germline, CDR1 SQVTM and CDR2 ANQGSEA. The CDR3 bases are TGCAGCGTAAACCAGGGGAACACCATATATTTT. Protein product: CSVNQGNTIYF.

The J gene is TRBJ2-2, the V gene TRBV4-2; D gene ambiguous. Trimming stripped 0 bases from V and 5 bases from J, with 7 bases between. This CDR3 has 14 amino acids. The V gene's germline CDR1 is LGHNA and CDR2 YNFKEQ. CDR3 in DNA: TGTGCCAGCAGCCAAGATACTCGGACCGGGGAGCTGTTTTTT. Amino acids: CASSQDTRTGELFF.

J is TRBJ1-1 and V is TRBV28; unclear D gene. V was trimmed by 3 bases and J by 5 bases, leaving 16 bases between them. CDR1 is MDHEN and CDR2 is SYDVKM in the germline V gene. This CDR3 is built from 15 residues. The CDR3 sequence: CASSLTTQRSTEAFF. The CDR3 bases are TGTGCCAGCAGTTTGACGACCCAGAGGAGTACTGAAGCTTTCTTT.

The gene calls are TRBV10-2 and TRBJ2-7, with D tentatively TRBD1 (6 bases). In germline, CDR1 is WSHSY, CDR2 SAAADI. This CDR3 comprises 13 residues. The ends were cut back, 3 bases at V and 6 bases at J, with 12 bases in the middle. The CDR3 sequence is CASSESGVGEQYF. The CDR3 region has the DNA TGCGCCAGCAGTGAATCAGGGGTCGGCGAGCAGTACTTC.

The CDR3 region is CASSLTGGYGYTF. The CDR3 nucleotides are TGTGCCAGCAGTTTAACAGGGGGCTATGGCTACACCTTC. The J gene is TRBJ1-2, the V gene TRBV27, with TRBD1 matching over 8 bases. Germline CDR1 MNHEY, CDR2 SMNVEV (reference sequence). The CDR3 covers 13 residues. With V trimmed by 2 bases and J by 4 bases, 0 bases remained unmatched.

The chain uses TRBV28 and TRBJ2-1; no reliable D call. With 2 bases removed from V and 4 bases from J, the gap between germline ends came to 6 bases. The CDR3 sequence is 13 residues long. Germline CDR1 and CDR2: MDHEN and SYDVKM. CDR3 in DNA: TGTGCCAGCAGTTTAAACTTTTACAATGAGCAGTTCTTC. Its protein product is CASSLNFYNEQFF.

The chain joins TRBV7-2 to TRBJ2-7; 7 bases match TRBD1. V lost 5 bases, J lost 5 bases, and 3 bases stayed unmatched. The CDR3 is made up of 12 amino acids. Germline lookup yields CDR1 SGHTA and CDR2 FQGNSA. This chain's CDR3 is CASSQTGNEQYF. In DNA form, the CDR3 reads TGTGCCAGCAGCCAGACAGGGAACGAGCAGTACTTC.

The chain couples TRBV6-1 to TRBJ2-5; D perhaps matches TRBD2 (5 bases). This CDR3 is built from 15 residues. The V gene lost 5 bases and the J gene lost 0 bases, with 13 bases spanning the gap. CDR1 is MNHNS, CDR2 SASEGT, per germline. The CDR3 is CASSRAPGNQETQYF. The CDR3, as DNA: TGTGCCAGCAGTAGGGCTCCGGGGAACCAAGAGACCCAGTACTTC.

The chain has TRBV7-2 and TRBJ1-6; a weak D match, TRBD1 (5 bases). V lost 3 bases and J 10 bases, leaving 13 bases between the germline ends. CDR1 SGHTA and CDR2 FQGNSA come from the germline V gene. The CDR3 sequence is 14 residues long. CDR3 residues: CASSFRQGQSPLHF. CDR3 bases: TGTGCCAGCAGCTTTCGTCAGGGTCAATCACCCCTCCACTTT.

The chain couples TRBV25-1 to TRBJ1-2, with TRBD1 as a possible D gene (5 bases). The V and J ends lost 4 bases and 5 bases respectively, with 17 bases between them. The CDR3 covers 15 residues. Germline V lookup: CDR1 MGHDK, CDR2 SYGVNS. The CDR3 region is CASSGGGGKMYGYTF. The CDR3, as DNA: TGTGCCAGCAGTGGGGGCGGGGGAAAGATGTATGGCTACACCTTC.

V gene TRBV13 combines with J gene TRBJ1-4; D ambiguous. Germline assignment: CDR1 PRHDT and CDR2 FYEKMQ (reference sequence). This CDR3 region has 16 residues. The V and J ends lost 0 bases and 4 bases respectively, with 12 bases between them. Here the CDR3 reads CASSLGAGKNNEKLFF. DNA of the CDR3: TGTGCCAGCAGCTTAGGCGCAGGAAAAAATAATGAAAAACTGTTTTTT.

The J gene is TRBJ2-7, the V gene TRBV7-8; D might be TRBD1 (5 bases). Trimming stripped 5 bases from V and 6 bases from J, with 11 bases between. The CDR3 has 12 amino acids. Germline assignment: CDR1 SGHVS and CDR2 FQNEAQ. CDR3 coding DNA: TGTGCCAGCAGCCTAACAGACAGCGAGCAGTACTTC. Its protein is CASSLTDSEQYF.

This chain links TRBV29-1 with TRBJ1-4, with D maybe TRBD1 (5 bases). The CDR3 covers 15 residues. In germline, CDR1 is SQVTM, CDR2 ANQGSEA. The V end lost 5 bases, the J end lost 1 base, and 14 bases lay between the germline ends. The CDR3: CSVQGGRQTNEKLFF. CDR3 sequence (DNA): TGCAGCGTTCAGGGAGGGAGGCAAACTAATGAAAAACTGTTTTTT. Variable domain in full (rest from reference TRBV29-1 and TRBJ1-4): SAVISQKPSRDICQRGTSLTIQCQVDSQVTMMFWYRQQPGQSLTLIATANQGSEATYESGFVIDKFPISRPNLTFSTLTVSNMSPEDSSIYLCSVQGGRQTNEKLFFGSGTQLSVL.

The chain uses TRBV27 and TRBJ2-7, with a weak D call TRBD1 (5 bases). V was trimmed by 2 bases and J by 5 bases, leaving 10 bases between them. The CDR3 loop spans 13 amino acids. Germline lookup yields CDR1 MNHEY and CDR2 SMNVEV (reference sequence). CDR3 amino acids: CASSLRGRDEQYF. DNA of the CDR3: TGTGCCAGCAGTTTAAGGGGCAGGGACGAGCAGTACTTC.

This rearrangement joins TRBV6-5 to TRBJ2-2, with a weak D call TRBD1 (5 bases). Looked up from germline, CDR1 is MNHEY and CDR2 is SVGAGI. CDR3 length: 15 residues. The V and J ends lost 6 bases and 3 bases respectively, with 14 bases between them. Written as DNA, the CDR3 is TGTGCCAGCAGCCTGGGGCAGGGCGACACCGGGGAGCTGTTTTTT. It codes for CASSLGQGDTGELFF.

The chain couples TRBV7-9 to TRBJ2-1, with 10 bases identical to TRBD2. The CDR3 sequence is 14 residues long. CDR1 SEHNR and CDR2 FQNEAQ come from the germline V gene (reference sequence). V was clipped by 9 bases and J by 6 bases; unmatched bases: 8. The CDR3 DNA reads TGTGCCAGTTATAGCGGGAGGTTGGGCAATGAGCAGTTCTTC. This translates into CASYSGRLGNEQFF.

This clone is medium-sized within its sample. The chain recombines TRBV11-2 with TRBJ2-5; TRBD2 matches at 10 bases. The CDR3 is 17 residues long. The V and J ends lost 4 bases and 1 base, in that order; junction bases with no gene match: 9. Germline-derived CDR1 and CDR2 are SGHAT and FQNNGV. CDR3 in DNA: TGTGCCAGCAGCTCAGATGGACTAGCGGCGCCCCAAGAGACCCAGTACTTC. It encodes CASSSDGLAAPQETQYF.

The rearrangement joins TRBV11-3 to TRBJ2-1, with 9 bases lining up with TRBD1. Germline CDR1 is SGHNT and CDR2 is YENEEA. The CDR3 consists of 17 residues. Losses at the gene ends were 4 bases for V and 5 bases for J; bases not matched to a gene: 12. The DNA of the CDR3 is TGTGCCAGCAGCTCCACAACCGGGACAGGGAGGGACAATGAGCAGTTCTTC. Translation: CASSSTTGTGRDNEQFF. Full variable domain (missing parts from reference TRBV11-3 and TRBJ2-1): EAGVVQSPRYKIIEKKQPVAFWCNPISGHNTLYWYLQNLGQGPELLIRYENEEAVDDSQLPKDRFSAERLKGVDSTLKIQPAELGDSAVYLCASSSTTGTGRDNEQFFGPGTRLTVL.

The CDR3 region has the DNA TGTGCCAGCAGCGTAGGGATCACCGGGGAGCAGTACTTC. It codes for CASSVGITGEQYF. The chain is built from TRBV9 and TRBJ2-7; D is ambiguous. V lost 0 bases to trimming and J lost 7 bases, with 11 bases between them. Germline-derived CDR1 and CDR2 are SGDLS and YYNGEE. This CDR3 contains 13 residues.

This chain joins TRBV11-2 and TRBJ1-2; possible D gene TRBD1, 5 bases. Trimming pared 5 bases from V and 2 bases from J, leaving 9 bases between. The CDR3 spans 13 residues. Germline V gene lookup returns CDR1 SGHAT and CDR2 FQNNGV. CDR3 nucleotides: TGTGCCAGCAGCAGGGACTCCAACTATGGCTACACCTTC. Protein: CASSRDSNYGYTF.

This chain uses TRBV7-2 with TRBJ2-1; 9 bases are shared with TRBD2. V dropped 4 bases and J dropped 0; count of bases not matched to a gene: 7. Germline CDR1 reads SGHTA; CDR2 reads FQGNSA. There are 17 residues in the CDR3. CDR3 protein: CASSWGAGGISYNEQFF. In DNA form, the CDR3 reads TGTGCCAGCAGCTGGGGGGCGGGAGGGATCTCCTACAATGAGCAGTTCTTC. Full variable domain (outside the CDR3, taken from reference TRBV7-2 and TRBJ2-1): GAGVSQSPSNKVTEKGKDVELRCDPISGHTALYWYRQSLGQGLEFLIYFQGNSAPDKSGLPSDRFSAERTGGSVSTLTIQRTQQEDSAVYLCASSWGAGGISYNEQFFGPGTRLTVL.

The V call is TRBV18, the J call TRBJ2-7, with 9 bases lining up with TRBD1. V was clipped by 4 bases and J by 2 bases; unmatched bases: 12. The germline V gene encodes CDR1 KGHSH and CDR2 LQKENI. CDR3 length: 17 residues. CDR3 protein: CASSLLLQGARPYEQYF. CDR3 DNA: TGTGCCAGCTCACTACTGTTACAGGGGGCGCGCCCCTACGAGCAGTACTTC.

This chain joins TRBV2 and TRBJ2-7; a possible D gene is TRBD1 (5 bases). CDR1 SNHLY and CDR2 FYNNEI come from the germline V gene. Trimming stripped 7 bases from V and 1 base from J, with 14 bases between. The CDR3 has 14 residues. The CDR3 loop reads CASMLRGQSYEQYF. DNA of the CDR3: TGTGCCAGCATGCTAAGGGGCCAGTCCTACGAGCAGTACTTC.

V gene TRBV19 combines with J gene TRBJ2-7, with TRBD2 matching 7 bases. Germline V gives CDR1 LNHDA, CDR2 SQIVND (reference sequence). V was clipped by 4 bases and J by 6 bases; unmatched bases: 6. This CDR3 has 13 amino acids. CDR3 sequence (DNA): TGTGCCAGTAGTACCAGCTCGGGGGGCGAGCAGTACTTC. Its protein product is CASSTSSGGEQYF.

The V gene is TRBV7-3, the J gene TRBJ2-5, with a weak D call TRBD2 (5 bases). In germline, CDR1 is SGHTA, CDR2 FQGTGA. V dropped 5 bases and J dropped 3 bases, with 10 bases sitting between them. The CDR3 covers 13 residues. The CDR3 DNA follows: TGTGCCAGCAGCCCCCCGGGGAAAGAGACCCAGTACTTC. Translated, it gives CASSPPGKETQYF.

This clone was recorded only once. This chain connects TRBV11-3 to TRBJ2-3; maybe TRBD1 (6 bases). Between the trimmed V and J ends, which lost 3 bases and 5 bases, there was a span of 12 bases. This CDR3 region has 14 residues. CDR1 is SGHNT, CDR2 YENEEA, per germline. In DNA form, the CDR3 reads TGTGCCAGCAGCTTTGGGGGCCCATTAGATACGCAGTATTTT. This sequence encodes CASSFGGPLDTQYF.

This clone was seen just once. The V and J genes are TRBV7-2 and TRBJ2-7; D is perhaps TRBD2 (5 bases). Looked up from germline, CDR1 is SGHTA and CDR2 is FQGNSA. This CDR3 is 15 amino acids long. V lost 5 bases to trimming and J lost 2 bases, with 16 bases between them. For the CDR3, the DNA is TGTGCCAGCAGCCCTTCCGGACTGGGAGCCTACGAGCAGTACTTC. It specifies CASSPSGLGAYEQYF.

The V and J genes are TRBV18 and TRBJ1-4; tentatively, D is TRBD1 (6 bases). The CDR3 runs 15 residues. The germline CDR1 and CDR2 sequences are KGHSH and LQKENI. V was cut by 2 bases and J by 3 bases, with 10 bases left in between. The CDR3 region has the DNA TGTGCCAGCTCACCAGAGGGACACTCTAATGAAAAACTGTTTTTT. Translated: CASSPEGHSNEKLFF.